This T cell receptor (beta chain) appears in the sequencing data of a study of shared clonotypes between healthy human individuals. General study findings and limits: A generally larger estimated richness was seen in naive subsets than in memory subsets.

About this clone itself: What it binds is not known.

Each PCR replicate from the sorted subsets contained about 210 ng DNA, which is about 31,000 T cell genomes. The assay was immunoSEQ multiplex PCR, and TCRdb's table has in-frame clones only and misses some. Altogether around 2,000,000 clones are present, roughly 95% being singletons, with the ten largest covering 1% to 1.5%. CDR1 and CDR2 from the germline V gene are LGHNA and YSLEER. This CDR3 comprises 16 residues. The germline V and J ends were trimmed by 0 bases and 3 bases, with 14 bases remaining between them. CD45RO-negative cells were positively selected for CCR7, leaving out terminally differentiated effector memory CD45RA+ cells. The donor population consisted of healthy HIV-negative adults with no recent acute infections or vaccinations.

The sequenced sample was naive CD8+ T cells sorted from blood. This receptor was taken from a man aged 18-30 years in good health. The chain combines TRBV4-3 with TRBJ1-1; no clear D. The CDR3 DNA reads TGCGCCAGCAGCCAAGATAATTTGATGCGTTACACTGAAGCTTTCTTT. Residues: CASSQDNLMRYTEAFF.